Shown below are 2 T cell receptor beta chains from a single sample sequenced in a study of T cell responses to AZD1222 COVID-19 vaccine. This table comes from immunoSEQ multiplex PCR, and its TCRdb copy is limited to in-frame clones, with some not included. The sample shows about 70,000 clones, 75% to 90% of them seen only once. Source: peripheral blood, taken on day 0 of AZD1222 vaccination. Every receptor here comes from an adult in good health.

The sample holds one count of this clone. The chain joins TRBV7-2 to TRBJ1-1; D is undetermined. Germline V gives CDR1 SGHTA, CDR2 FQGNSA. This CDR3 is 15 amino acids long. V dropped 4 bases and J dropped 4 bases, with 16 bases sitting between them. The CDR3: CASSSRSTGGTEAFF. As DNA, the CDR3 is TGTGCCAGCAGCTCACGATCGACCGGAGGCACTGAAGCTTTCTTT.

CDR3 region: CASVGGSHGYTF. The CDR3 region has the DNA TGCGCCAGCGTCGGGGGGTCTCATGGCTACACCTTC. This chain joins TRBV5-1 and TRBJ1-2, with D possibly TRBD1 on 5 matching bases. Deletions cut 7 bases from V and 6 bases from J, with 13 bases between. Germline V gene data show CDR1 as SGHRS and CDR2 as YFSETQ. The CDR3 totals 12 residues.